This is a list of T cell receptor beta chains from one sample in a study of control samples from healthy donors and cancer patients. The table came from immunoSEQ multiplex PCR; TCRdb's copy has only in-frame clones and leaves some out. Among over 150,000 clones listed, approximately 94% were seen once. The sample taken for sequencing was blood. Receptors were obtained from a man aged 25-45 years in good health. CDR3s include the opening cysteine and the closing phenylalanine or tryptophan. Clone sizes are given selectively: once, few, many, or a class where the clone is expanded.

v_call,j_call,clone_size,cdr3_aa
TRBV5-4,TRBJ2-7,-,CASSSSGTGGPSYEQYF
TRBV27,TRBJ1-1,-,CASRDLGANTEAFF
TRBV2,TRBJ1-2,-,CASSEDRWANYGYTF
TRBV5-8,TRBJ2-5,-,CASSLGLRGETQYF
TRBV6-5,TRBJ1-3,-,CASRGLSGNTIYF
TRBV7-2,TRBJ2-7,once,CASSLGQPGLTYEQYF
TRBV27,TRBJ1-5,-,CASSPSGIGAHIGNQPQHF
TRBV18,TRBJ1-1,-,CASSPRAGAMNTEAFF
TRBV20-1,TRBJ1-1,-,CSASRGGTEAFF
TRBV24-1,TRBJ2-2,-,CATSDPAGTGSTGELFF
TRBV19,TRBJ1-5,once,CASSIRVTYSNQPQHF
TRBV27,TRBJ1-1,few,CASSRTGGVNTEAFF
TRBV11-3,TRBJ2-1,-,CASSQSDRSNKQFF
TRBV4-1,TRBJ1-2,-,CASSLSPGNRGYTF
TRBV5-1,TRBJ2-5,-,CASSTGTQETQYF
TRBV7-9,TRBJ1-2,-,CASSLVARTNYGYTF
TRBV6-5,TRBJ1-1,-,CASRDPGARLEAFF
TRBV7-8,TRBJ1-1,-,CASSLIYNARLEAFF
TRBV6-5,TRBJ1-6,-,CASSSDQGSYNSPLHF
TRBV4-2,TRBJ2-2,-,CASSHTGTSGGALGELFF
TRBV7-2,TRBJ2-5,-,CASRKEAGGGDQYF
TRBV6-5,TRBJ1-6,once,CASRQETHNSPLHF
TRBV6-5,TRBJ1-1,-,CASRPDRTLNTEAFF
TRBV3-1/TRBV3-2,TRBJ2-7,once,CASSQQGWYEQYF
TRBV5-4,TRBJ2-7,once,CASSHTTSGGYEQYF
TRBV28,TRBJ1-4,-,CASSPPGGSNEKLFF
TRBV12-5,TRBJ1-1,-,CASGLARTGEITEAFF
TRBV7-2,TRBJ2-7,-,CASSLGTGISYEQYF
TRBV7-9,TRBJ2-2,once,CASSLIWQMDGELFF
TRBV7-9,TRBJ2-6,-,CASGDRFFSGANVLTF
TRBV18,TRBJ2-7,once,CASSPGQSYEQYF
TRBV7-6,TRBJ1-2,-,CASSSPGTEDYGYTF
TRBV28,TRBJ1-5,once,CASSSNRDKSNQPQHF
TRBV25-1,TRBJ1-3,-,CASSESGTGVGNTIYF
TRBV6-1,TRBJ2-7,-,CASSERRGLVAEQYF
TRBV6-6,TRBJ1-1,-,CASQKGYGVTEAFF
TRBV14,TRBJ1-6,few,CASRAGTGASSYNSPLHF
TRBV4-2,TRBJ1-2,-,CASSQAGAGGHGYTF
TRBV4-1,TRBJ1-2,-,CASSQGRGGTASGYTF
TRBV6-2/TRBV6-3,TRBJ1-5,-,CASSPSGGGVQPQHF